These T cell receptor beta chains were read from a single sample in a study of shared clonotypes between healthy human individuals. Sequencing was performed with immunoSEQ multiplex PCR; in TCRdb, only in-frame clones are kept and a portion is missing. The sample consists of roughly 1,800,000 clones, approximately 95% of them appearing once. The sample was naive CD8+ T cells sorted from blood. The receptor set was obtained from a man aged 18 to 29 in good health. Each CDR3 is given with its conserved first and last residue. D genes are given only for firm matches. Not every row has a clone size; where given, it reads once, few, many or a size class.

>NA|NA|TRBV4-3|TRBJ2-3
TGCGCCAGCAGCCATGGTGACAGCATATACACAGATACGCAGTATTTT
CASSHGDSIYTDTQYF
>TRBD1|NA|TRBV7-9|TRBJ2-5
TGTGCCAGCAGCCACACTCCGGGACAGCAAGAGACCCAGTACTTC
CASSHTPGQQETQYF
>NA|NA|TRBV5-6|TRBJ1-1
TGTGCCAGCAGCCCTGGGGGGCGCGACACTGAAGCTTTCTTT
CASSPGGRDTEAFF
>NA|NA|TRBV4-1|TRBJ2-7
TGCGCCAGCAGCCAAGCGGGCCGAACCTACGAGCAGTACTTC
CASSQAGRTYEQYF
>NA|NA|TRBV7-6|TRBJ2-7
TGTGCCAGCAGCCGAGTCTACCGACAGGATGAGGAGCAGTACTTC
CASSRVYRQDEEQYF
>TRBD2|NA|TRBV2|TRBJ2-3
TGTGCCAGAGAGGGGACTAGCGGACTGAGCACAGATACGCAGTATTTT
CAREGTSGLSTDTQYF
>NA|NA|TRBV5-8|TRBJ2-1
TGTGCCAGCAGCTTGCTCTACAATGAGCAGTTCTTC
CASSLLYNEQFF
>TRBD1|NA|TRBV9|TRBJ2-5
TGTGCCAGCAGCAACGGACAGGAGACCCTGGGGGAGACCCAGTACTTC
CASSNGQETLGETQYF
>NA|NA|TRBV7-9|TRBJ1-2
TGTGCCAGCAGCTTCGGGGCTAACTATGGCTACACCTTC
CASSFGANYGYTF
>TRBD2|NA|TRBV29-1|TRBJ2-5
TGCAGCGCCCTCGGACTAGCGGGAGTAGAGACCCAGTACTTC
CSALGLAGVETQYF
>NA|once|TRBV28|TRBJ1-1
TGTGCCAGCAGTTGGGAGAGCATCATGAACACTGAAGCTTTCTTT
CASSWESIMNTEAFF
>NA|NA|TRBV7-9|TRBJ1-5
TGTGCCAGCAGCCGGGACGGGGGCAATCAGCCCCAGCATTTT
CASSRDGGNQPQHF
>TRBD1|NA|TRBV11-2|TRBJ1-2
TGTGCCAGCAGCCAGGGACAGGGGGCGGACTATGGCTACACCTTC
CASSQGQGADYGYTF
>NA|NA|TRBV7-9|TRBJ2-5
TGTGCCAGCAGGGGCGGGGTGGGCCAAGAGACCCAGTACTTC
CASRGGVGQETQYF
>NA|NA|TRBV2|TRBJ2-7
TGTGCCAGCAGTGAACTCGTTATCGAGCAGTACTTC
CASSELVIEQYF
>TRBD2|NA|TRBV19|TRBJ2-7
TGTGCCACCGCAGCGGGACTCGGCTACGAGCAGTACTTC
CATAAGLGYEQYF
>NA|NA|TRBV5-4|TRBJ1-1
TGTGCCAGCAGCTTGGAAAGGTACACTGAAGCTTTCTTT
CASSLERYTEAFF
>TRBD1|few|TRBV29-1|TRBJ1-2
TGCAGCGTTGATCAGGGACAGGGGCCTTTAGACTATGGCTACACCTTC
CSVDQGQGPLDYGYTF
>NA|NA|TRBV7-9|TRBJ1-1
TGTGCCAGCAGCTTACGAAACGGTGACACTGAAGCTTTCTTT
CASSLRNGDTEAFF
>NA|NA|TRBV6-5|TRBJ2-5
TGTGCCAGCACCCAGGAAGGCGGGACCCAGTACTTC
CASTQEGGTQYF
>TRBD1|NA|TRBV7-9|TRBJ2-3
TGTGCCAGCAGCTTCGGACAGGGCCCCACAGATACGCAGTATTTT
CASSFGQGPTDTQYF
>NA|NA|TRBV4-1|TRBJ1-6
TGCGCCAGCAGCCAGTATCAGGGTATCGATAATTCACCCCTCCACTTT
CASSQYQGIDNSPLHF
>NA|NA|TRBV7-2|TRBJ2-2
TGTGCCAGCACCCAAACTAGCCCAATCTCCGGGGAGCTGTTTTTT
CASTQTSPISGELFF
>NA|NA|TRBV28|TRBJ1-6
TGTGCCAGCAGTTTAGTGTCAGGCCTTAATTCACCCCTCCACTTT
CASSLVSGLNSPLHF
>NA|NA|TRBV7-9|TRBJ2-1
TGTGCCAGCAGCTCCTCCGGGACCCGCGGAAATTACAATGAGCAGTTCTTC
CASSSSGTRGNYNEQFF
>TRBD1|NA|TRBV5-4|TRBJ1-1
TGTGCCAGCACACTGACAGGGGGCTCGAACACTGAAGCTTTCTTT
CASTLTGGSNTEAFF
>NA|NA|TRBV6-4|TRBJ2-1
TGTGCCAGCAGTGACGGACGGCAAAATGAGCAGTTCTTC
CASSDGRQNEQFF
>TRBD1|NA|TRBV11-2|TRBJ1-1
TGTGCCAGCAGCTTACTGGGACAGGGGCTGCAGAACACTGAAGCTTTCTTT
CASSLLGQGLQNTEAFF
>TRBD1|few|TRBV11-2|TRBJ1-2
TGTGCCAGCAGCTTAGGGACCGGGACAGGGCGCGGCTACACCTTC
CASSLGTGTGRGYTF
>NA|NA|TRBV27|TRBJ2-1
TGTGCCAGCATTAGGGAGAATGAGCAGTTCTTC
CASIRENEQFF